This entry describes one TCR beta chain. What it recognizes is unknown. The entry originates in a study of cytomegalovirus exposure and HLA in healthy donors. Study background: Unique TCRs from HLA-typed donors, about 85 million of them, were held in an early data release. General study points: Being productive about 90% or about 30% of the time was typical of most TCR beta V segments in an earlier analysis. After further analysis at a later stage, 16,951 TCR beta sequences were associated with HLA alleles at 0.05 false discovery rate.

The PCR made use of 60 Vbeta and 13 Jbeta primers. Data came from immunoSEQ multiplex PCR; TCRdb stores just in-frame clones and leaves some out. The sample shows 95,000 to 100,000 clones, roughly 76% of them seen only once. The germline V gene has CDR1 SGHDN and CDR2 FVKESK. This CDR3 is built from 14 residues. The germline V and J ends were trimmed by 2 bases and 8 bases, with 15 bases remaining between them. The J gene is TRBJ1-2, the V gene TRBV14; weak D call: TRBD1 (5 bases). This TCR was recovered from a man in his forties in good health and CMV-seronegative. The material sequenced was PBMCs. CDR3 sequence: CASSQNTGVGGYTF. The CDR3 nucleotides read TGTGCCAGCAGCCAAAATACAGGAGTGGGAGGCTACACCTTC.